The TCR beta chain described here comes from a study of blood T cell repertoires in COVID-19. The wider study: Both acute and convalescent COVID-19 samples were obtained from the United States, Italy and Spain. T cells, B-cell-depleted T cells, or PBMCs supplied cDNA or gDNA.

In the original workflow: Quantification of nucleated cells was approximated via reference gene primer amplification. Generated by immunoSEQ multiplex PCR, the TCRdb table keeps only in-frame clones and is missing some. The V and J calls and clone size are taken from that table; D and trimming were inferred from the DNA. The table records approximately 89,000 clones, 80% of them present only once. The germline V and J ends were trimmed by 2 bases and 7 bases, with 12 bases remaining between them. The CDR3 is made up of 13 amino acids. Germline loops: CDR1 GTSNPN, CDR2 SVGIG (reference sequence). This rearrangement joins TRBV30 to TRBJ1-5; D ambiguous. This sequence originates from a woman at least 80 years old with acute or convalescent COVID-19. Sequenced input: peripheral blood. CDR3 DNA sequence: TGTGCCTGGAGTTCCGGGGTAGGGCAGCCCCAGCATTTT. It is translated as CAWSSGVGQPQHF. Combining the CDR3 with reference TRBV30 and TRBJ1-5 gives the whole variable domain SQTIHQWPATLVQPVGSPLSLECTVEGTSNPNLYWYRQAAGRGLQLLFYSVGIGQISSEVPQNLSASRPQDRQFILSSKKLLLSDSGFYLCAWSSGVGQPQHFGDGTRLSIL.